This T cell receptor beta chain was captured by sequencing in a study of blood T cells in healthy people across ages (dated by TCRdb to between 2015 and 2016). Regarding the research as a whole: Template switching captured roughly one uniquely barcoded TCR beta cDNA molecule per two T cells in model experiments. Using deep sequencing normalized with unique cDNA molecular identifiers, the study measured how TCR beta repertoire diversity changes with age. Four age groups were formed from the donors: young (average roughly 15 years), middle-aged (around 41), aged (62) and long-lived (about 75). Using the same blood draw, the study looked at two additional independent replicas of 1 million unique cDNA reads for two donors, one aged 18 to 30 and the other aged 80 or older. Overall study outcomes, separate from this receptor: Estimates of total diversity based on one million sequenced T cells were considered lower bounds and underestimates. The CMV infection status of donors was not known, potentially confounding age-related changes in expanded clonotypes. There was a strong correlation between observed TCR beta diversity and the percentage of naive T cells measured by flow cytometry. Bulk unsorted PBMC profiling prevented conclusive comparison of naive and antigen-experienced compartments. Compared with the aged group, the long-lived group had more naive CD4+ T cells, fewer expanded clones and increased TCR diversity, a pattern suggesting age selection. As age increased, observed TCR beta diversity per million T cells dropped in a roughly linear way, and a significant reduction was already evident by age approximately 40.

This clonotype was recorded only once. The clone's antigen remains unknown. The record has no base qualities; no much larger clone is one base away. Systemically healthy Caucasian individuals from Russia, approximately 39 in total and aged roughly 6 to 95 years, were included as donors. Ten milliliters of peripheral blood were drawn from each donor into EDTA-treated Vacutainer tubes. Ficoll-Paque density-gradient centrifugation was used to isolate PBMCs, with at least 6 million obtained per sample. Total RNA, at least 6 micrograms per sample, was extracted from PBMCs with Trizol reagent. For every donor, an aliquot of PBMCs went through flow cytometry to measure the percentages of naive CD45RAhigh/CD27high T cells. The germline V gene supplies CDR1 SGHTA and CDR2 FQGNSA. The cysteine opens and the phenylalanine closes a CDR3 of 15 amino acids. Only CDR3 DNA is held: 45 bases, read in frame from base 1. Trimming costs V 3 bases and J 2 bases, and their ends lie 12 bases apart.

Receptors were amplified or captured by 5' RACE. Sequencer: Illumina HiSeq 2500. A second PCR of about 6 to 11 cycles was performed with a sample-barcoded 5' primer and a J-beta primer mix. Each TCR beta cDNA molecule received a unique molecular identifier from a template-switch 5' adaptor carrying 12 random nucleotides. Each sample yielded at least 3 million CDR3-containing paired-end reads. The Mint cDNA synthesis kit, primed by a TRBC-specific oligonucleotide, was used to synthesize first-strand cDNA from all RNA. Following uracil-DNA glycosylase treatment, a first 18-cycle PCR with universal primers M1SS and BC2_uni_R was performed on all cDNA. For the original study's pipeline: Each sample was normalized by randomly selecting 1 million high-quality reads, each carrying a distinct molecular identifier. Reads sharing molecular identifiers were discarded rather than binned into consensus sequences. MiTCR, run with a Q25 quality threshold and the strictest error-elimination algorithm, handled CDR3 identification, clonotype clustering and error correction. Lower-bound total TCR beta diversity was estimated with a nonparametric unseen species model using Euler transformation. TCRdb redid the processing of the public reads, applying fastp at Q25 and MiXCR, and retained in-frame beta chains. Each CDR3 protein appears once, grouped with its most common genes and DNA. The V and J calls come from TCRdb's annotation, not from the publication. The sample table contains 1 million or so distinct CDR3 sequences; only one count was recorded for around 25% of them. The biggest ten clones account for less than 0.75% of the sample.

These data are also associated with another study on T cells of mothers and their children. The second publication reports: Nine systemically healthy Caucasian individuals served as donors, namely three mothers together with their six children. cDNA synthesis consumed the entire amount of extracted RNA, loaded at approximately 1.6 ug RNA in each 15 ul reaction. In the second PCR, sample barcodes and 2-4 random nucleotides were introduced via the M1S primer. Over 9.5 million TCR beta CDR3 reads were obtained for each mother, and 2.7 million or so reads were obtained for each child. In both related and unrelated pairs, thymic selection shapes the output of TCR recombination in a similar way, with inherited differences having only a minor effect. Related mother-child pairs always showed normalized repertoire overlap that was slightly higher than in unrelated mother-child pairs, though the difference was never significant. With a sensitivity of about 100 clones per million clonotypes, no persistent microchimeric T cell clones were detected. In the study, deep NGS was used to compare the TCR beta repertoires of mothers and children, and features distinguishing related mother-child pairs from unrelated individuals were sought. Mothers averaged roughly 40 +/- 4 years of age and children averaged about 10 +/- 4 years. Libraries were sequenced on Illumina HiSeq 2000 with 100+100 nt paired-end reads after adapter ligation with NEBNext reagents. To avoid cross-contamination, the mother libraries and the child libraries were prepared a month apart and sequenced in separate runs. For each donor, between roughly 450,000 and 2,200,000 distinct TCR beta clonotypes were identified. Naive TCR beta clonotypes were estimated from low-frequency clonotypes matched to each donor's FACS-determined naive share, without sorting.

Material: blood. The source is a girl aged 2 to 10 in good health. The chain was built from TRBV7-2 and TRBJ2-3; a tentative D match to TRBD2 spans 5 bases. The CDR3 in this case is CASSFSARDTDTQYF. The DNA is TGTGCCAGCAGCTTCTCTGCACGGGACACAGATACGCAGTATTTT.